These 28 T cell receptor beta chains were all obtained from the same sample, sequenced in a study of tumor and adjacent non-tumor tissue in lung cancer. A modified ARM-PCR protocol with three rounds of nested PCR amplified TCRbeta. TCRdb re-called the multiplex PCR reads with MiXCR, one entry per CDR3 protein. The sample holds 70,000 or so distinct CDR3 sequences, just under 60% seen once. The template was RNA from unsorted bulk tissue. What was sequenced was lung tumor tissue. The origin of the receptors is a man aged 45-60 years with non-small cell lung cancer.

On this clonotype itself: This may be a read error, as it is one base from a much larger clone. The chain recombines TRBV13 with TRBJ1-1; D is uncertain. The CDR3 covers 14 residues. Germline V gene data show CDR1 as PRHDT and CDR2 as FYEKMQ (reference sequence). The CDR3 here is CASSLESARTEAIF. The CDR3 nucleotides are TGTGCCAGCAGCCTAGAGTCGGCGCGCACTGAAGCTATCTTT.

Turning to this clonotype: A much larger clone sits a single nucleotide away, making a read error possible. The chain is built from TRBV28 and TRBJ2-3; 7 bases are a match to TRBD1. Germline values: CDR1 MDHEN, CDR2 SYDVKM. This CDR3 is built from 15 residues. CDR3 sequence: CARSLGQGVTDTQYF. The CDR3 coding sequence is TGTGCCCGCAGTTTAGGGCAGGGGGTCACAGATACGCAGTATTTT.

The J gene is TRBJ2-7, the V gene TRBV4-2, with 11 nucleotides matching TRBD2. Germline-derived CDR1 and CDR2 are LGHNA and YNFKEQ. V was clipped by 1 base and J by 2 bases; unmatched bases: 7. The length of the CDR3 is 17 residues. CDR3 nucleotide sequence: TGTGCCAGCAGCCAAGGTAAGAGTAGCGGGGGGGCCTACGAGCAGTACTTC. Amino acids: CASSQGKSSGGAYEQYF.

This clonotype appeared once. This may come from a read error, since a much larger clone is one base off. The V gene is TRBV29-1, the J gene TRBJ2-1; D ambiguous. The ends were cut back, 6 bases at V and 0 bases at J, with 12 bases in the middle. CDR1 is SQVTM, CDR2 ANQGSEA, per germline. The CDR3 is made up of 14 amino acids. This CDR3 is CSVSELSSYNEQFF. In DNA form, the CDR3 reads TGCAGCGTATCGGAACTGAGCTCCTACAATGAGCAGTTCTTC.

This sequence joins TRBV25-1 and TRBJ1-2, with a tentative D call TRBD1 (5 bases). Trimming took 10 bases from V and 8 from J, leaving 14 bases between them. Germline V gene sequence: CDR1 MGHDK, CDR2 SYGVNS. The CDR3 has 11 amino acids. The CDR3 sequence: CATRYGGGYTF. The DNA of the CDR3 is TGTGCCACCAGGTACGGGGGGGGCTACACCTTC.

This clonotype was picked up a small number of times. A junction boundary mismatches the germline segment, possibly from a read error. The chain carries TRBV5-1 and TRBJ1-1; D not certain. This CDR3 is built from 13 residues. Germline V CDR1 and CDR2: SGHRS, YFSETQ. CDR3 region: CASSLDPNSEAFF. In DNA, the CDR3 is TGCGCCAGCAGCTTGGATCCGAACAGTGAAGCTTTCTTT.

Of note for this clonotype: The conserved phenylalanine or tryptophan is not found at the CDR3 terminus, so this likely reflects a read error. No DNA is shown, since the ends of the CDR3 on it are uncertain; the CDR3 is the one TCRdb lists. The V and J genes are TRBV10-3 and TRBJ2-7; TRBD1, the table's D call, was not compared with the DNA. CDR1 and CDR2 from the germline V gene are ENHRY and SYGVKD. The CDR3 length is 15 residues, termini included. The CDR3 loop reads CAISKGHGNTYEQCI.

The gene calls are TRBV11-2 and TRBJ2-3; D is perhaps TRBD2 (5 bases). The CDR3 covers 12 residues. Germline loops: CDR1 SGHAT, CDR2 FQNNGV. CDR3 nucleotides: TGTGCAATCAGCTATGACCGCGGGACGCAGTATTTT. Its translation is CAISYDRGTQYF.

V is TRBV7-9 and J is TRBJ1-2; maybe TRBD1 (6 bases). Trimming left V 5 bases short and J 6 bases short, with 13 bases between. This CDR3 spans 13 amino acids. Germline V gives CDR1 SEHNR, CDR2 FQNEAQ (reference sequence). Written as DNA, the CDR3 is TGTGCCAGCAGCCAGCAAGAGGGGGATGGCTACACCTTC. Its translation: CASSQQEGDGYTF.

The chain links TRBV12-3 or TRBV12-4 to TRBJ1-5; 8 bases align to TRBD1. CDR3 length: 15 residues. CDR3 DNA sequence: TGTACCATCACCTCTGCGTCAGGGGGCATTCAGCCCCAGCATTTT. It translates to CTITSASGGIQPQHF.

Concerning this clonotype itself: The CDR3 carries no conserved terminal phenylalanine or tryptophan, so it likely arises from a read error. The chain carries TRBV10-3 and TRBJ2-2; 8 nucleotides agree with TRBD1. This CDR3 is 14 amino acids long. Germline V CDR1 and CDR2: ENHRY, SYGVKD. The CDR3 DNA follows: TGTGCCATTGGACAGGGTGGTAACACCGGGAAGCTGTTTTAT. Translating gives CAIGQGGNTGKLFY.

By share, this clonotype ranks as medium-sized (0.01 to 0.1%). The V call is TRBV12-3 or TRBV12-4, the J call TRBJ2-2, with D perhaps TRBD1 (6 bases). V gave up 6 bases and J gave up 5 bases, with 16 bases separating them. The CDR3 length is 15 residues. The CDR3 coding sequence is TGTGCCAGCAGCCCAGGCAGGGGTGGGACCGGGGAGCTGTTTTTT. Encoded protein: CASSPGRGGTGELFF.

This clonotype was detected many times. The chain is built from TRBV7-9 and TRBJ2-2; TRBD2 matches 12 bases. Germline V gene sequence: CDR1 SEHNR, CDR2 FQNEAQ (reference sequence). The CDR3 extends over 16 amino acids. After removal of 5 bases from V and 1 base from J, the junction contained 2 bases not matched to a gene. The CDR3 loop reads CASSQGLAGNTGELFF. CDR3 DNA: TGTGCCAGCAGCCAGGGACTAGCGGGGAACACCGGGGAGCTGTTTTTT.

The gene calls are TRBV20-1 and TRBJ2-3; possibly TRBD2 for D (6 bases). The V gene's germline CDR1 is DFQATT and CDR2 SNEGSKA (reference sequence). The CDR3 runs 12 residues. This CDR3 is CSAAEGADTQYF. CDR3 DNA: TGCAGCGCGGCGGAGGGCGCAGATACGCAGTATTTT.

Points on this clonotype: It may be a read error: a sequence one base away is much more abundant. The chain has TRBV7-8 and TRBJ2-2; weak D call: TRBD2 (6 bases). V dropped 7 bases and J dropped 5 bases, with 17 bases sitting between them. The CDR3 is 15 residues long. The V gene's germline CDR1 is SGHVS and CDR2 FQNEAQ. CDR3 sequence reads: CASNSYGGLTGELFF. The CDR3 bases are TGTGCCAGCAACTCCTATGGAGGGCTGACCGGGGAGCTGTTTTTT.

Turning to this clonotype: This may stem from a read error, because a much larger clone lies one nucleotide away. The rearrangement joins TRBV4-2 to TRBJ2-1, with TRBD2 identical over 7 bases. This CDR3 spans 15 amino acids. Germline loops: CDR1 LGHNA, CDR2 YNFKEQ. CDR3 nucleotide sequence: TGTGGCAGCAGCCAAGTACTAGCGTCCTACAATGAGCAGTTCTTC. Its translation: CGSSQVLASYNEQFF.

Details on this clonotype: A much larger clone lies a single base off, so this may be a read error. Likely a read error: the CDR3 ends without its conserved phenylalanine or tryptophan. The gene calls are TRBV29-1 and TRBJ2-3, with 10 positions matching TRBD1. The CDR3 is made up of 15 amino acids. CDR1 and CDR2 (germline): SQVTM, ANQGSEA. Losses at the gene ends were 2 bases for V and 3 bases for J; bases not matched to a gene: 5. This CDR3 is CSVETSGQGTDTQYL. CDR3 nucleotide sequence: TGCAGCGTTGAAACGTCGGGACAGGGGACAGATACGCAGTATCTT.

V usage is TRBV11-3 and J usage is TRBJ2-3, with D maybe TRBD1 (6 bases). The DNA matches TRBJ1-5 better at its end, which makes the J call doubtful. Germline values: CDR1 SGHNT, CDR2 YENEEA. This CDR3 spans 17 amino acids. The CDR3 reads CARSIGTSGEWTDTQHF. Written as DNA, the CDR3 is TGTGCCAGGAGCATCGGGACTAGCGGGGAGTGGACAGATACGCAGCATTTT.

The chain has TRBV11-1 and TRBJ2-6; no firm D call. V lost 5 bases, J lost 9 bases, and 17 bases lay in between. The CDR3 loop spans 15 amino acids. The germline V gene encodes CDR1 SGHAT and CDR2 FQDESV (reference sequence). The CDR3 reads CASSLGSVKVNVLTF. CDR3 DNA sequence: TGTGCCAGCAGCCTAGGGTCCGTTAAGGTCAACGTCCTGACTTTC.

The sample holds one count of this clonotype. Given the absence of the conserved phenylalanine or tryptophan at the CDR3 end, a read error is likely. V is TRBV5-8 and J is TRBJ2-7, with TRBD1 as a possible D gene (5 bases). Germline CDR1 is SGHTS and CDR2 is YDEGEE. The CDR3 consists of 16 residues. Trimming pared 0 bases from V and 0 bases from J, leaving 13 bases between. The DNA of the CDR3 is TGTGCCAGCAGCTTGGCCGTATCAGGGTTCTCCTACGAGCAGTACTCC. This encodes CASSLAVSGFSYEQYS.

The gene calls are TRBV11-3 and TRBJ2-1, with 7 bases identical to TRBD2. The CDR3 extends over 16 amino acids. CDR1 and CDR2 from the germline V gene are SGHNT and YENEEA. CDR3 in amino acids: CTNSASGTGGRDEQFF. The CDR3 region has the DNA TGTACCAACAGCGCCAGCGGGACTGGCGGGAGAGATGAGCAGTTCTTC.

Remarks on this clonotype: This sequence may be a read error, since a much larger clone differs from it by one base. The chain is built from TRBV20-1 and TRBJ2-1, with a possible D match to TRBD2 (5 bases). The V gene lost 5 bases and the J gene lost 6 bases, with 14 bases spanning the gap. Germline V gene lookup returns CDR1 DFQATT and CDR2 SNEGSKA (reference sequence). The CDR3 loop spans 13 amino acids. The CDR3 spells CSALETTINEQFF. The CDR3 DNA follows: TGCAGTGCTCTGGAGACTACCATCAATGAGCAGTTCTTC.

About this clonotype: A much bigger clone sits one base away, suggesting this may be a read error. The chain has TRBV4-1 and TRBJ1-6; D might be TRBD1 (6 bases). The germline V gene has CDR1 MGHRA and CDR2 YSYEKL. The CDR3 runs to 15 residues. The CDR3: CASNQSRGENSPLHF. For the CDR3, the DNA is TGCGCCAGCAACCAAAGCAGGGGCGAAAATTCACCCCTCCACTTT.

Of note for this clonotype: A much larger clone differs by one base, so this may be a read error. V gene TRBV28 combines with J gene TRBJ2-5, with unresolved D. The CDR3 is 15 residues long. Germline assignment: CDR1 MDHEN and CDR2 SYDVKM. CDR3 in DNA: TGTGCCAGCAGTCCCGGAAACAGCCACCAAGAGACCCTGTACTTC. Protein product: CASSPGNSHQETLYF. Full variable domain (missing parts from reference TRBV28 and TRBJ2-5): DVKVTQSSRYLVKRTGEKVFLECVQDMDHENMFWYRQDPGLGLRLIYFSYDVKMKEKGDIPEGYSVSREKKERFSLILESASTNQTSMYLCASSPGNSHQETLYFGPGTRLLVL.

Points on this clonotype: At one boundary the junction diverges from the germline segment, which might be a read error. This chain's CDR3 is CVSRDTGTGSYEQYF. The CDR3 nucleotides are TGCGTCAGCAGGGACACCGGGACGGGCTCCTACGAGCAGTACTTC. This chain uses TRBV6-6 with TRBJ2-7, with D possibly TRBD1 on 6 matching bases. Germline V gene data show CDR1 as MNHNY and CDR2 as SVGAGI (reference sequence). This CDR3 region has 15 residues.

The chain is built from TRBV4-2 and TRBJ1-5; no reliable D call. The CDR3 contains 18 residues. With 1 base removed from V and 0 bases from J, the gap between germline ends came to 16 bases. Germline CDR1 reads LGHNA; CDR2 reads YNFKEQ. The CDR3 reads CASSQGTETLYSNQPQHF. In nucleotides, the CDR3 is TGTGCCAGCAGCCAAGGAACCGAGACACTGTATAGCAATCAGCCCCAGCATTTT.

For this clonotype: Since a much larger clone is just one base distant, this may be a read error. This chain uses TRBV29-1 with TRBJ2-3; D not certain. Germline V gene lookup returns CDR1 SQVTM and CDR2 ANQGSEA. The CDR3 extends over 15 amino acids. The germline V and J ends were trimmed by 1 base and 1 base, with 12 bases remaining between them. In DNA form, the CDR3 reads TGCAGCGTTGAAGGGCAGGTTCGGGGCACAGATACGCAGTATTTT. This sequence encodes CSVEGQVRGTDTQYF.

This clonotype was observed a few times. A much larger clone lies a single base off, so this may be a read error. The rearrangement links TRBV29-1 to TRBJ2-1; D remains ambiguous. CDR1 and CDR2 (germline): SQVTM, ANQGSEA. V was trimmed by 8 bases and J by 0 bases, leaving 11 bases between them. This CDR3 has 13 residues. CDR3 coding DNA: TGCAGCATTGCCCCGAGCTCCTACAATGAGCAGTTCTTC. The encoded protein is CSIAPSSYNEQFF.